This T cell receptor beta chain was identified during a study of T-cell reconstitution after alpha-beta-depleted transplantation in children. Germline CDR1 is ENHRY and CDR2 is SYGVKD. Trimming left V 5 bases short and J 4 bases short, with 14 bases between. The CDR3 extends over 14 amino acids. A library of TCRbeta sequences, prepared with unique molecular identifiers, was generated. TCRdb re-called the PCR reads through MiXCR, storing one row per CDR3 protein. Among some 600,000 distinct CDR3 sequences, 13% were seen once, and the ten largest hold 2.2%. On this clonotype itself: Its antigen is unidentified.

Study-wide findings and caveats: TCRbeta diversity was high at day 60 in some patients (a result of surviving recipient T cells and thymic progenitors). By about two months after transplant, alpha-beta T cells reportedly arose from several hundred graft clones that had expanded. From newly produced T cells came most of the T-cell counts and diversity one year after transplant.

This TCR came from a male patient between 5 and 17 years old who had a stem cell transplant for acute myeloid leukemia, so the T cells may come from the graft donor. Sequences were derived from PBMCs, mostly from graft donor cells, sampled 360 days after TCRalphabeta/CD19-depleted stem cell transplant. The chain has TRBV10-3 and TRBJ1-2, with D possibly matching TRBD1 (5 bases). CDR3 nucleotide sequence: TGTGCCATCAGTTCCTTGGGGGTGAGCTATGGCTACACCTTC. It yields the protein CAISSLGVSYGYTF.